The clone carrying this T cell receptor (beta chain) was observed a handful of times. These data originate in a study of patients and donors after allogeneic stem cell transplantation. Via MiXCR, TCRdb re-called the RT-PCR reads, giving one row per CDR3 protein. Of 920,000 or so distinct CDR3 sequences listed, roughly 18% are singletons. The sequenced sample was blood, either unsorted or a sorted T cell fraction (not recorded which). This TCR came from a human donor who was either an allogeneic HSCT recipient or a stem cell or donor lymphocyte infusion donor (not recorded which). It is not recorded whose cells these are; they may come from a transplant donor.

CDR3 coding DNA: TGTGCCAGCAGCCCAGACGGGGGTGTGAATACGCAGTATTTT. This sequence encodes CASSPDGGVNTQYF. V usage is TRBV7-7 and J usage is TRBJ2-3, with D possibly TRBD2 on 6 matching bases. The germline gives CDR1 SSHAT, CDR2 FNYEAQ (reference sequence). CDR3 length equals 14 residues. V was trimmed by 5 bases and J by 7 bases, leaving 16 bases between them.